These 29 T cell receptor beta chains were all obtained from the same sample, sequenced in a study of blood T cell repertoires in COVID-19. Clones were sequenced by immunoSEQ multiplex PCR, and TCRdb holds only the in-frame ones, with some missing. Of approximately 150,000 clones listed, over 75% are singletons. The sample comprised peripheral blood. The receptors come from a woman aged 60-70 years with active COVID-19.

The V gene is TRBV7-9, the J gene TRBJ2-5; 9 bases match TRBD2. Germline V gene sequence: CDR1 SEHNR, CDR2 FQNEAQ (reference sequence). With V trimmed by 5 bases and J by 4 bases, 8 bases remained unmatched. This CDR3 has 15 residues. The CDR3 region is CASSPNSGRRETQYF. In nucleotides, the CDR3 is TGTGCCAGCAGCCCCAATAGCGGGAGACGAGAGACCCAGTACTTC. The full variable domain, with the rest looked up from reference TRBV7-9 and TRBJ2-5, is DTGVSQNPRHKITKRGQNVTFRCDPISEHNRLYWYRQTLGQGPEFLTYFQNEAQLEKSRLLSDRFSAERPKGSFSTLEIQRTEQGDSAMYLCASSPNSGRRETQYFGPGTRLLVL.

The chain employs TRBV27 and TRBJ2-7; tentative D call: TRBD2 (7 bases). This CDR3 region has 15 residues. Trimming stripped 2 bases from V and 8 bases from J, with 19 bases between. Germline V CDR1 and CDR2: MNHEY, SMNVEV (reference sequence). The DNA for the CDR3 is TGTGCCAGCAGTTTAAGTTCGGGGGGCGCGGAGAAGCAGTACTTC. This encodes CASSLSSGGAEKQYF.

The chain combines TRBV6-1 with TRBJ2-7; 10 positions match TRBD1. CDR1 is MNHNS, CDR2 SASEGT, per germline. The CDR3 consists of 16 residues. The V gene end was trimmed by 1 base and the J gene end by 5 bases; junction bases not matched to a gene: 8. The CDR3 nucleotides read TGTGCCAGCAGTGAAGACCCCGAGGGACAGGGGAACGAGCAGTACTTC. It codes for CASSEDPEGQGNEQYF.

In its sample, this clone was seen a few times. The chain combines TRBV24-1 with TRBJ2-1; 12 nucleotides line up with TRBD2. Germline CDR1 is KGHDR and CDR2 is SFDVKD. CDR3 size: 18 residues. Trimming at V came to 4 bases and at J to 7 bases, leaving 13 bases not matched to a gene. CDR3 region: CATSDPTRLAGAGNEQFF. In DNA form, the CDR3 reads TGTGCCACCAGTGACCCTACTAGACTAGCGGGAGCGGGAAATGAGCAGTTCTTC.

V gene TRBV15 combines with J gene TRBJ1-1; D is uncertain. V was clipped by 1 base and J by 1 base, with 7 bases between them. The germline V gene encodes CDR1 LNHNV and CDR2 YYDKDF (reference sequence). The CDR3 loop spans 14 amino acids. The DNA of the CDR3 is TGTGCCACCAGCAGAGGAGCAACGAACACTGAAGCTTTCTTT. It yields the protein CATSRGATNTEAFF.

In its sample, this clone was seen a few times. The gene calls are TRBV7-9 and TRBJ1-2; possibly TRBD1 for D (5 bases). Per the germline V gene, CDR1 is SEHNR and CDR2 is FQNEAQ (reference sequence). There are 14 residues in the CDR3. Trimming cost V 3 bases and J 2 bases, with 10 bases left between them. Here the CDR3 DNA reads TGTGCCAGCAGCTTGGTCCCAGGGAACTATGGCTACACCTTC. As protein: CASSLVPGNYGYTF.

The CDR3 spells CASSRLAGVGQETQYF. The DNA for the CDR3 is TGTGCCAGCAGTCGACTAGCGGGAGTTGGCCAAGAGACCCAGTACTTC. The J gene is TRBJ2-5, the V gene TRBV28; TRBD2 matches 12 bases. Germline V CDR1 and CDR2: MDHEN, SYDVKM. This CDR3 region has 16 residues. With V trimmed by 5 bases and J by 1 base, 5 bases remained unmatched.

The V call is TRBV6-6, the J call TRBJ2-2; TRBD2 is a possible D gene (5 bases). V lost 6 bases to trimming and J lost 4 bases, with 9 bases between them. Germline V CDR1 and CDR2: MNHNY, SVGAGI (reference sequence). The CDR3 covers 13 residues. The CDR3 nucleotides read TGTGCCAGCAGGGACGGAGGCACCGGGGAGCTGTTTTTT. Protein sequence: CASRDGGTGELFF.

CDR3 amino acids: CASSHGRETTGELFF. As DNA, the CDR3 is TGCGCCAGCAGCCATGGGCGGGAGACTACCGGGGAGCTGTTTTTT. This chain links TRBV4-1 with TRBJ2-2, with 7 bases that match TRBD2. Germline V CDR1 and CDR2: MGHRA, YSYEKL. CDR3 length equals 15 residues. With 3 bases clipped from V and 5 bases from J, the junction kept 6 bases outside the gene matches.

The rearrangement joins TRBV9 to TRBJ1-1, with unresolved D. Germline CDR1 reads SGDLS; CDR2 reads YYNGEE. Trimming cost V 2 bases and J 8 bases, with 13 bases left between them. The CDR3 runs 13 residues. The CDR3 here is CASSVTGSVEAFF. The CDR3 coding sequence is TGTGCCAGCAGCGTGACGGGGAGTGTAGAAGCTTTCTTT.

The rearrangement uses TRBV20-1 and TRBJ2-7; 7 nucleotides agree with TRBD2. Trimming cost V 3 bases and J 2 bases; bases outside gene matches: 10. This CDR3 comprises 15 residues. Germline CDR1 and CDR2: DFQATT and SNEGSKA (reference sequence). CDR3 in DNA: TGCAGTGCTAGTTTGGTTGCGGGAGTAACCTACGAGCAGTACTTC. Residues: CSASLVAGVTYEQYF.

The rearrangement joins TRBV28 to TRBJ2-7; 11 bases line up with TRBD2. With V trimmed by 6 bases and J by 5 bases, 3 bases remained unmatched. Germline assignment: CDR1 MDHEN and CDR2 SYDVKM. The CDR3 runs to 13 residues. Written as DNA, the CDR3 is TGTGCCAGCAGCTGGGGACTAGCGGACGAGCAGTACTTC. This translates into CASSWGLADEQYF.

The chain combines TRBV7-2 with TRBJ1-5, with TRBD1 identical over 7 bases. V was clipped by 3 bases and J by 2 bases; unmatched bases: 4. The V gene's germline CDR1 is SGHTA and CDR2 FQGNSA. The CDR3 is 15 amino acids. In DNA, the CDR3 is TGTGCCAGCAGCTTCTCAGGGGGAGGCAATCAGCCCCAGCATTTT. As protein: CASSFSGGGNQPQHF.

This clone was found once. The rearrangement links TRBV19 to TRBJ1-5, with a tentative D call TRBD1 (6 bases). Germline CDR1 reads LNHDA; CDR2 reads SQIVND (reference sequence). The CDR3 has 15 residues. V was cut by 5 bases and J by 2 bases, with 13 bases left in between. CDR3 nucleotides: TGTGCCAGTAGTTGGGGGCAGGGAGGCAATCAGCCCCAGCATTTT. Translation: CASSWGQGGNQPQHF.

The J gene is TRBJ2-1, the V gene TRBV3-1 (or the pseudogene TRBV3-2); D is possibly TRBD2 (7 bases). The germline V gene has CDR1 LGHDT and CDR2 YNNKEL (reference sequence). This CDR3 has 12 amino acids. Trimming removed 6 bases at V and 6 bases at J, with 9 bases between. In DNA, the CDR3 is TGTGCCAGCAGGGGAGGGGGCAATGAGCAGTTCTTC. Its translation is CASRGGGNEQFF.

The chain joins TRBV16 to TRBJ2-2; tentative D call: TRBD1 (5 bases). This CDR3 contains 14 residues. V lost 4 bases to trimming and J lost 7 bases, with 13 bases between them. Germline V gene lookup returns CDR1 KGHSY and CDR2 FQNENV. CDR3 loop: CASSPSRTHGELFF. CDR3 coding DNA: TGTGCCAGCAGCCCCTCAAGGACACACGGGGAGCTGTTTTTT.

The CDR3 DNA reads as TGTGCCAGCAGCCAAGAAACAGGCTCGCTCCCCTCCTATGGCTACACCTTC. This translates into CASSQETGSLPSYGYTF. The chain has TRBV4-2 and TRBJ1-2; D might be TRBD1 (5 bases). Germline CDR1 LGHNA, CDR2 YNFKEQ. The V end was cut by 0 bases, the J end by 4 bases, with 18 bases between. The CDR3 has 17 amino acids.

The table lists this clone with a few counts. The gene calls are TRBV19 and TRBJ1-3; a weak D match, TRBD1 (6 bases). From germline, CDR1 is LNHDA and CDR2 SQIVND (reference sequence). Trimming took 9 bases from V and 5 from J, leaving 11 bases between them. The CDR3 is made up of 12 amino acids. As DNA, the CDR3 is TGTGCCAGCTCGGACAGACGAAACACCATATATTTT. This sequence encodes CASSDRRNTIYF.

This rearrangement joins TRBV7-2 to TRBJ2-7, with 9 bases identical to TRBD2. Germline assignment: CDR1 SGHTA and CDR2 FQGNSA. The junction had 11 bases not matched to a gene; V was cut back by 5 bases and J by 3 bases. The CDR3 spans 16 residues. CDR3 protein: CASSPVSGRSNYEQYF. The CDR3 DNA reads as TGTGCCAGCAGCCCGGTGAGCGGGAGGTCTAACTACGAGCAGTACTTC.

The chain employs TRBV6-5 and TRBJ2-3, with 10 bases that match TRBD2. The CDR3 is made up of 14 amino acids. V shed 6 bases, J shed 4 bases, and the junction held 4 bases outside the gene matches. CDR1 MNHEY and CDR2 SVGAGI come from the germline V gene. CDR3 bases: TGTGCCAGCAGCTCTAGCGGGAGTGCAGATACGCAGTATTTT. It codes for CASSSSGSADTQYF.

The genes are TRBV7-9 and TRBJ2-3; 8 bases match TRBD2. There are 16 residues in the CDR3. Germline values: CDR1 SEHNR, CDR2 FQNEAQ (reference sequence). Trimming took 5 bases from V and 0 from J; bases not matched to a gene: 7. CDR3 coding DNA: TGTGCCAGCAGCCCAAAGGCGGGAGGCAGCACAGATACGCAGTATTTT. Translated: CASSPKAGGSTDTQYF.

J is TRBJ2-3 and V is TRBV20-1; 8 bases map to TRBD1. The length of the CDR3 is 15 residues. V lost 3 bases to trimming and J lost 4 bases; unmatched junction nucleotides: 9. Germline V lookup: CDR1 DFQATT, CDR2 SNEGSKA (reference sequence). The CDR3 nucleotides are TGCAGTGCTAGTAGAAGGACAGGGAACGCAGATACGCAGTATTTT. Translating it yields CSASRRTGNADTQYF.

The chain recombines TRBV9 with TRBJ2-3; the D is unclear. In germline, CDR1 is SGDLS, CDR2 YYNGEE. The CDR3 has 14 residues. Trimming removed 0 bases from V and 1 base from J, with 6 bases in between. CDR3: CASSVGTGTDTQYF. CDR3 DNA: TGTGCCAGCAGCGTAGGTACAGGCACAGATACGCAGTATTTT.

V usage is TRBV20-1 and J usage is TRBJ2-1; D not certain. The germline CDR1 and CDR2 sequences are DFQATT and SNEGSKA (reference sequence). V lost 5 bases, J lost 6 bases, and 8 bases lay in between. CDR3 length: 11 residues. For the CDR3, the DNA is TGCAGTGCTGGTACTGCCAATGAGCAGTTCTTC. This encodes CSAGTANEQFF.

The CDR3 loop is CASSYSGGAPGLAGQKETQYF. The CDR3, as DNA: TGTGCCAGCAGTTACTCCGGCGGGGCTCCGGGACTAGCGGGACAAAAAGAGACCCAGTACTTC. The chain carries TRBV6-2 or TRBV6-3 and TRBJ2-5; 13 bases are shared with TRBD2. Trimming at V came to 0 bases and at J to 3 bases, leaving 16 bases not matched to a gene. From germline, CDR1 is MNHEY and CDR2 SVGEGT. CDR3 length: 21 amino acids.

Only one count was recorded for this clone. V and J are TRBV11-2 and TRBJ1-2; 7 bases are a match to TRBD1. The CDR3 loop spans 13 amino acids. Germline lookup yields CDR1 SGHAT and CDR2 FQNNGV. Trimming cost V 5 bases and J 8 bases; bases outside gene matches: 8. The CDR3 sequence is CASSPPTGQGYTF. The CDR3 nucleotides read TGTGCCAGCAGCCCTCCGACAGGGCAAGGCTACACCTTC. The full variable domain, its missing parts supplied by reference TRBV11-2 and TRBJ1-2, is EAGVAQSPRYKIIEKRQSVAFWCNPISGHATLYWYQQILGQGPKLLIQFQNNGVVDDSQLPKDRFSAERLKGVDSTLKIQPAKLEDSAVYLCASSPPTGQGYTFGSGTRLTVV.

This clone was detected a few times. The gene calls are TRBV6-2 or TRBV6-3 and TRBJ1-5, with D perhaps TRBD1 (5 bases). The CDR3 is 13 amino acids. Germline V gives CDR1 MNHEY, CDR2 SVGEGT. V lost 2 bases, J lost 5 bases, and 7 bases lay in between. CDR3: CASSYRGDQPQHF. For the CDR3, the DNA is TGTGCCAGCAGTTACCGGGGGGATCAGCCCCAGCATTTT.

V and J are TRBV11-2 and TRBJ1-5; no definite D call. There are 15 residues in the CDR3. Germline V gene lookup returns CDR1 SGHAT and CDR2 FQNNGV. The V gene lost 5 bases and the J gene lost 0 bases, with 11 bases spanning the gap. CDR3 residues: CASSPYPSSNQPQHF. In nucleotides, the CDR3 is TGTGCCAGCAGCCCCTACCCGAGTAGCAATCAGCCCCAGCATTTT.

The gene calls are TRBV5-6 and TRBJ2-7, with 9 bases fitting TRBD2. With 0 bases clipped from V and 5 bases from J, the junction kept 9 bases outside the gene matches. This CDR3 comprises 16 residues. Germline CDR1 is SGHDT and CDR2 is YYEEEE. CDR3 in DNA: TGTGCCAGCAGCTTGGGGTCCGCGGGAGGGCTGGACGAGCAGTACTTC. This translates into CASSLGSAGGLDEQYF.